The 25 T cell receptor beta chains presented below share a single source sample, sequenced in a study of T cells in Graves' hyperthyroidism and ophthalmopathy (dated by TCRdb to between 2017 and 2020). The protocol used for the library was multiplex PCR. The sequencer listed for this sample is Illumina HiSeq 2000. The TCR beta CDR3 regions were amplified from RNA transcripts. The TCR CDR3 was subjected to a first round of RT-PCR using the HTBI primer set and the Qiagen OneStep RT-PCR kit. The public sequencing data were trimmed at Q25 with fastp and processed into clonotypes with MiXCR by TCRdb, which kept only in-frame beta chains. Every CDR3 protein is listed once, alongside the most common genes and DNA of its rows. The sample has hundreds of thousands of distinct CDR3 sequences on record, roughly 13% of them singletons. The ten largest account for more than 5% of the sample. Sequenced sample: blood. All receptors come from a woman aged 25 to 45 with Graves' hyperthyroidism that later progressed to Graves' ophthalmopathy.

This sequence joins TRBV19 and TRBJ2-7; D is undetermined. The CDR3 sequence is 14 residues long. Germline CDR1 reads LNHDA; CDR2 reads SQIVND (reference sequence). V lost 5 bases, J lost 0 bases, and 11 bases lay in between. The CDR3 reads CASSVKWASYEQYF. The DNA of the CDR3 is TGTGCCAGTAGTGTCAAATGGGCCTCCTACGAGCAGTACTTC.

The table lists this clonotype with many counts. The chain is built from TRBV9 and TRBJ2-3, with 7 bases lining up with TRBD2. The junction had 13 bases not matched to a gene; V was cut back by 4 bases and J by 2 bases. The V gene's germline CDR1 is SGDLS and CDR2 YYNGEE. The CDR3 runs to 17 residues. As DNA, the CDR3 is TGTGCCAGCAGCTTGAGAGGACTAGACCAAAACACAGATACGCAGTATTTT. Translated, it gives CASSLRGLDQNTDTQYF.

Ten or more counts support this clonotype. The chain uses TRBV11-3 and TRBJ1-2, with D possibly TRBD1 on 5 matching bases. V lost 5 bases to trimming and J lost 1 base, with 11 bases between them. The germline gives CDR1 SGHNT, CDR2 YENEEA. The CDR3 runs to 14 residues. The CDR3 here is CASSARRDNYGYTF. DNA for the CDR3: TGTGCCAGCAGCGCCCGCAGGGATAACTATGGCTACACCTTC.

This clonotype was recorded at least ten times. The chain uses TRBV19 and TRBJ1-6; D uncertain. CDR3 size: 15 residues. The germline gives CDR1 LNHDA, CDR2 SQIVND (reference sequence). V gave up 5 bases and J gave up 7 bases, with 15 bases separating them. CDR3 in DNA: TGTGCCAGTAGTCTCAAAGACATCTTCAATTCACCCCTCCACTTT. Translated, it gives CASSLKDIFNSPLHF.

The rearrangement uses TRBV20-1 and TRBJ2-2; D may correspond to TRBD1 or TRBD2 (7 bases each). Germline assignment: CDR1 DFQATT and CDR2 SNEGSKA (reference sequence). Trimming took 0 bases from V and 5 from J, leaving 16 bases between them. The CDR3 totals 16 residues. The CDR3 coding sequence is TGCAGTGCTAGAGATCAGGGGGGGCGCCGAACCGGGGAGCTGTTTTTT. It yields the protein CSARDQGGRRTGELFF.

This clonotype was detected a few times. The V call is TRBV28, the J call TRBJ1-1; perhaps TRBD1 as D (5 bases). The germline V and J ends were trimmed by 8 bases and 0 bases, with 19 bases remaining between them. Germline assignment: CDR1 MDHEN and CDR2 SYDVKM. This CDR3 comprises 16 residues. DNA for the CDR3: TGTGCCAGCCCCTCACCGACCGGGACGGTGAACACTGAAGCTTTCTTT. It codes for CASPSPTGTVNTEAFF.

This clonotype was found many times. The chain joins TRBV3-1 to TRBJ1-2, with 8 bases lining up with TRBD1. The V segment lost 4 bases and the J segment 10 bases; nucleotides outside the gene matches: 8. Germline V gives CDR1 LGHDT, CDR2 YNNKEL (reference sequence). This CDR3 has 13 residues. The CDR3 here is CASSPRGQGVYTF. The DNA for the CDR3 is TGTGCCAGCAGCCCGCGTGGACAGGGTGTCTACACCTTC.

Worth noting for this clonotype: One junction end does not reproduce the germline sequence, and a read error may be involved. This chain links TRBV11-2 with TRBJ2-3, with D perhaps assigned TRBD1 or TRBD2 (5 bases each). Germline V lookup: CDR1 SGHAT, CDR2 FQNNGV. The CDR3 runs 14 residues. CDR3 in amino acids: CANSSGTRTDTQYF. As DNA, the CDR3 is TGTGCCAACAGCTCCGGGACCCGCACAGATACGCAGTATTTT.

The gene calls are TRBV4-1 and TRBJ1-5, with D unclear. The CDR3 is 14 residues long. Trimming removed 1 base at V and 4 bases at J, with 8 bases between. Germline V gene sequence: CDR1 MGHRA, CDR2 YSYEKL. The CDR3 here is CASSQVQGNQPQHF. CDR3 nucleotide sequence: TGCGCCAGCAGCCAAGTTCAAGGGAATCAGCCCCAGCATTTT.

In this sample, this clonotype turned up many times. The CDR3 loop reads CASSFGAYNEQFF. Written as DNA, the CDR3 is TGTGCCAGCAGCTTCGGGGCCTACAATGAGCAGTTCTTC. The chain uses TRBV7-2 and TRBJ2-1; weak D call: TRBD2 (5 bases). The CDR3 runs 13 residues. Per germline, CDR1 SGHTA and CDR2 FQGNSA. V was pared by 3 bases and J by 2 bases, with 5 bases between.

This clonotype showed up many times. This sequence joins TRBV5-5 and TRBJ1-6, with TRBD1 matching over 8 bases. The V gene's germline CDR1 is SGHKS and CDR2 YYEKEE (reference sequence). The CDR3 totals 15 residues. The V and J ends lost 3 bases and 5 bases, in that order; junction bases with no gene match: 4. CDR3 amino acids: CASSSGGINNSPLHF. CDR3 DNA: TGTGCCAGCAGCTCAGGGGGCATTAATAATTCACCCCTCCACTTT.

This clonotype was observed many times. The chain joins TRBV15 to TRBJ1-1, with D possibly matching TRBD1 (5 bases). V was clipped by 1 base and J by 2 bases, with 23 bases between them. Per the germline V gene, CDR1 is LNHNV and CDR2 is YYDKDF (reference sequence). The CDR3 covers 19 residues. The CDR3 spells CATSRGARGPGLFNTEAFF. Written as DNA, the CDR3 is TGTGCCACCAGCAGAGGTGCGCGGGGCCCTGGCCTTTTTAACACTGAAGCTTTCTTT.

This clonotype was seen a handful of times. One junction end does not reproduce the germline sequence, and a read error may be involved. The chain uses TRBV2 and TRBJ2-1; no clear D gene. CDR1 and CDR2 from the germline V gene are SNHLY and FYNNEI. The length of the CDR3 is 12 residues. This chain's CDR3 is CASSELSGPPVF. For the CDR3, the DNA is TGTGCCAGCAGTGAACTATCTGGACCTCCCGTCTTC.

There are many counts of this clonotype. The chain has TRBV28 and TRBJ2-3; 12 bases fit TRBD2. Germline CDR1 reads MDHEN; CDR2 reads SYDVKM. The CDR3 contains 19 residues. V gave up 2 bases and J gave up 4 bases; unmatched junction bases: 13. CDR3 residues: CASSLGRTSGIWHPDTQYF. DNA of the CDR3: TGTGCCAGCAGTTTAGGTAGGACTAGCGGGATCTGGCACCCAGATACGCAGTATTTT.

The CDR3 nucleotides read TGCAGTGCGACCCGGACTAGCGCGGCAGATACGCAGTATTTT. Translated: CSATRTSAADTQYF. The V and J genes are TRBV20-1 and TRBJ2-3; 9 nucleotides align to TRBD2. This CDR3 contains 14 residues. The V segment lost 6 bases and the J segment 4 bases; nucleotides outside the gene matches: 8. CDR1 DFQATT and CDR2 SNEGSKA come from the germline V gene (reference sequence).

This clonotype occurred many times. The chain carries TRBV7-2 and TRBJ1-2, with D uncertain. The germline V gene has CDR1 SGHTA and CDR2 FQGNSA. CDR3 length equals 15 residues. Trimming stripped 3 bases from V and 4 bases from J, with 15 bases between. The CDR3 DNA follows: TGTGCCAGCAGCTTCGGCTACTCAACTGGCTATGGCTACACCTTC. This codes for CASSFGYSTGYGYTF.

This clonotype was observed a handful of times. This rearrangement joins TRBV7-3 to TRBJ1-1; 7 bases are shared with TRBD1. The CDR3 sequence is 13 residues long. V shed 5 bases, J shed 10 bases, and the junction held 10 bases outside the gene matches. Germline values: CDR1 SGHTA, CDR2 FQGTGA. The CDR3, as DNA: TGTGCCAGCAGCCTAAATTTAGGGGGCGCAGCTTTCTTT. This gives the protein CASSLNLGGAAFF.

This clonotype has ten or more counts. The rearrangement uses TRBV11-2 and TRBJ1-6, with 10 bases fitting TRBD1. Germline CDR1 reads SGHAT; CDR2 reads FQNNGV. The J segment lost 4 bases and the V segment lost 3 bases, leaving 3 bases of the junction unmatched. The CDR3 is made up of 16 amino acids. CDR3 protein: CASSLTGGLYNSPLHF. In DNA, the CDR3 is TGTGCCAGCAGCTTGACAGGGGGCCTATATAATTCACCCCTCCACTTT.

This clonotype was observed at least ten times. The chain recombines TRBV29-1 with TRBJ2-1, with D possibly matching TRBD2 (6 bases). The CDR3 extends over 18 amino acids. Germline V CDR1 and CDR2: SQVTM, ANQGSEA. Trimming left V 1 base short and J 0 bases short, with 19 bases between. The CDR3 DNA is TGCAGCGTTGAAGGGGATCGGGGGTCCAGGAGCTCCTACAATGAGCAGTTCTTC. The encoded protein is CSVEGDRGSRSSYNEQFF.

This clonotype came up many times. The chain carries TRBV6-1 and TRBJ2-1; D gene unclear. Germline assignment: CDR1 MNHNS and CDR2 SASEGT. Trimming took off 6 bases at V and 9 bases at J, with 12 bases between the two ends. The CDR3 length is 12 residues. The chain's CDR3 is CASRVVFSEQFF. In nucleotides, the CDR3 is TGTGCCAGCAGGGTAGTGTTCAGTGAGCAGTTCTTC.

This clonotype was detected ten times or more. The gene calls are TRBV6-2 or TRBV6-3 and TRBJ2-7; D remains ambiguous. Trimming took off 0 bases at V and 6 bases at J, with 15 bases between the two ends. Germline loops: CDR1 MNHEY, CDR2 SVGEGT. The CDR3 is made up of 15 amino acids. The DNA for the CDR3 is TGTGCCAGCAGTTACTCAGTCTTCGGCACGGGCGAGCAGTACTTC. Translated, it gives CASSYSVFGTGEQYF.

CDR3 amino acids: CASSYGGGILSGSPLHF. DNA of the CDR3: TGTGCCAGCAGTTACGGAGGGGGAATCCTATCCGGTTCACCCCTCCACTTT. This chain links TRBV6-9 with TRBJ1-6; TRBD1 is a possible D gene (6 bases). The CDR3 covers 17 residues. In germline, CDR1 is MNHGY, CDR2 SVAAGI. V was cut by 3 bases and J by 9 bases, with 21 bases left in between.

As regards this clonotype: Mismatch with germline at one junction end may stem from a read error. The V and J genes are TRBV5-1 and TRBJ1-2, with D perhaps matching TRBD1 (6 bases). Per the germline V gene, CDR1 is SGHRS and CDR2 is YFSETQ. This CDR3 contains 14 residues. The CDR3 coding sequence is TGTGCCAGCAGCTCGACAGGCCCGAACTATGGCTACACCTTC. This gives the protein CASSSTGPNYGYTF.

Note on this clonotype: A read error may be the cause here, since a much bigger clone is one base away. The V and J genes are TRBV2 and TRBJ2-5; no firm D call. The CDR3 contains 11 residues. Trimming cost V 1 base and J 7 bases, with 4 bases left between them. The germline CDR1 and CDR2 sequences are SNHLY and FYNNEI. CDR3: CASSEVVTQYF. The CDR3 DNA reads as TGTGCCAGCAGTGAAGTTGTGACCCAGTACTTC.

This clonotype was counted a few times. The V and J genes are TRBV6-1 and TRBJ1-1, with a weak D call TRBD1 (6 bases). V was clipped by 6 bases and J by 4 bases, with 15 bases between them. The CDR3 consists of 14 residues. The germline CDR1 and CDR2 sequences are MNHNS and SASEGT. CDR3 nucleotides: TGTGCCAGCAGAGGACGGGGGGCTCCCACTGAAGCTTTCTTT. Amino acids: CASRGRGAPTEAFF.